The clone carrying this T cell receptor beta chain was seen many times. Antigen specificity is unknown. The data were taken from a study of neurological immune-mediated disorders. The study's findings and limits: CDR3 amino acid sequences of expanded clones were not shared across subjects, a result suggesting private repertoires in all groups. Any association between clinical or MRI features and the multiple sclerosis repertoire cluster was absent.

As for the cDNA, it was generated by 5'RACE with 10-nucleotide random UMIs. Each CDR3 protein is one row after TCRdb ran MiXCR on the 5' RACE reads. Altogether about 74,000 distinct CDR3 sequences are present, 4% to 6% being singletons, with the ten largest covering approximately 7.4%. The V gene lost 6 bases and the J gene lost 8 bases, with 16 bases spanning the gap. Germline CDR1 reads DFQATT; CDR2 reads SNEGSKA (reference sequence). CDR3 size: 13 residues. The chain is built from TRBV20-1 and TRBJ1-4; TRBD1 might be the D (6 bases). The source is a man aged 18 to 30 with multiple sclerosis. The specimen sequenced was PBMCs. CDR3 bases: TGCAGTGCCGACAACAGGGTAGAAGAAAAACTGTTTTTT. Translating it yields CSADNRVEEKLFF.